These 21 T cell receptor beta chains were all obtained from the same sample, sequenced in a study of blood T cell repertoires in COVID-19. Sequencing used immunoSEQ multiplex PCR; TCRdb keeps in-frame clones, though not all of them. The sample includes 50,000 to 75,000 clones, approximately 92% seen only once; the top ten take around 4.6%. The specimen was peripheral blood. Receptors were obtained from a man aged 50 to 60 with active COVID-19.

This chain uses TRBV5-6 with TRBJ2-3; 7 bases are a match to TRBD1. The J segment lost 1 base and the V segment lost 0 bases, leaving 2 bases of the junction unmatched. This CDR3 comprises 15 residues. Germline V gene lookup returns CDR1 SGHDT and CDR2 YYEEEE. The DNA for the CDR3 is TGTGCCAGCAGCTTGGGACAGGGTGGCACAGATACGCAGTATTTT. Amino acid sequence: CASSLGQGGTDTQYF.

This chain joins TRBV6-5 and TRBJ1-1; 7 bases agree with TRBD1. V was pared by 5 bases and J by 6 bases, with 9 bases of the junction left unmatched. The CDR3 extends over 14 amino acids. Germline V gene lookup returns CDR1 MNHEY and CDR2 SVGAGI. Here the CDR3 DNA reads TGTGCCAGCAGTCCTCCTACAGGGGCCTCTGAAGCTTTCTTT. Translating gives CASSPPTGASEAFF.

The J gene is TRBJ1-6, the V gene TRBV28; TRBD1 might be the D (6 bases). V was clipped by 7 bases and J by 8 bases, with 18 bases between them. CDR1 MDHEN and CDR2 SYDVKM come from the germline V gene. This CDR3 spans 15 amino acids. The CDR3 sequence is CASITGQGNDSPLHF. The CDR3 DNA follows: TGTGCCAGCATCACCGGTCAGGGGAACGATTCACCCCTCCACTTT.

The J gene is TRBJ2-1, the V gene TRBV7-3; TRBD2 is a possible D gene (5 bases). The CDR3 runs 14 residues. Germline V CDR1 and CDR2: SGHTA, FQGTGA. V gave up 6 bases and J gave up 3 bases, with 12 bases separating them. The CDR3 DNA follows: TGTGCCAGCAGTAATGCCGGACTCTACAATGAGCAGTTCTTC. Translation gives CASSNAGLYNEQFF.

The chain employs TRBV7-8 and TRBJ2-5; 7 positions agree with TRBD1. The CDR3 is 16 amino acids. CDR1 is SGHVS, CDR2 FQNEAQ, per germline. The junction had 9 bases not matched to a gene; V was cut back by 2 bases and J by 3 bases. This chain's CDR3 is CASSLRDRGKKETQYF. As DNA, the CDR3 is TGTGCCAGCAGCTTAAGGGACAGAGGAAAAAAAGAGACCCAGTACTTC.

The gene calls are TRBV7-2 and TRBJ2-1; the D gene is possibly TRBD2 (5 bases). V dropped 5 bases and J dropped 8 bases, with 22 bases sitting between them. The germline V gene encodes CDR1 SGHTA and CDR2 FQGNSA. This CDR3 is built from 16 residues. The CDR3 DNA sequence: TGTGCCAGCAGCGATAGCCCACCTAGAATGGACTATGAGCAGTTCTTC. This sequence encodes CASSDSPPRMDYEQFF.

The J gene is TRBJ1-5, the V gene TRBV2; 7 bases line up with TRBD1. Germline CDR1 reads SNHLY; CDR2 reads FYNNEI. V shed 7 bases, J shed 2 bases, and the junction held 11 bases outside the gene matches. The CDR3 covers 16 residues. The chain's CDR3 is CASTGTASSGNQPQHF. CDR3 nucleotides: TGTGCCAGCACCGGGACAGCCTCTTCCGGCAATCAGCCCCAGCATTTT.

V usage is TRBV7-9 and J usage is TRBJ2-3; 7 bases line up with TRBD2. CDR3 length: 16 amino acids. V shed 1 base, J shed 9 bases, and the junction held 13 bases outside the gene matches. CDR1 and CDR2 (germline): SEHNR, FQNEAQ (reference sequence). CDR3 region: CASSLVSEISGGTQYF. CDR3 in DNA: TGTGCCAGCAGCTTAGTGTCGGAAATCTCGGGGGGAACGCAGTATTTT.

The CDR3 nucleotides are TGTGCCAGCACTGGGACAGGGATTGGAAACACCATATATTTT. Amino acid sequence: CASTGTGIGNTIYF. This chain uses TRBV25-1 with TRBJ1-3, with 9 nucleotides matching TRBD1. With V trimmed by 7 bases and J by 3 bases, 4 bases remained unmatched. CDR1 and CDR2 (germline): MGHDK, SYGVNS. This CDR3 spans 14 amino acids.

The chain recombines TRBV6-2 or TRBV6-3 with TRBJ2-1, with D unclear. The CDR3 length is 11 residues. Trimming shortened V by 5 bases and J by 9 bases, and 8 bases separated the two germline ends. Germline CDR1 and CDR2: MNHEY and SVGEGT. The chain's CDR3 is CASSLIGEQFF. CDR3 sequence (DNA): TGTGCCAGCAGTCTTATCGGTGAGCAGTTCTTC.

This chain links TRBV11-2 with TRBJ1-2; D unclear. This CDR3 contains 14 residues. Trimming left V 1 base short and J 4 bases short, with 10 bases between. The germline V gene encodes CDR1 SGHAT and CDR2 FQNNGV. CDR3 residues: CASSLAAPGYGYTF. The CDR3 DNA follows: TGTGCCAGCAGCTTAGCCGCCCCGGGCTATGGCTACACCTTC.

The chain combines TRBV7-2 with TRBJ1-4, with 11 bases that match TRBD1. The CDR3 contains 18 residues. Germline assignment: CDR1 SGHTA and CDR2 FQGNSA. The J segment lost 3 bases and the V segment lost 3 bases, leaving 9 bases of the junction unmatched. CDR3 amino acids: CASSLDRGRLEANEKLFF. CDR3 nucleotides: TGTGCCAGCAGCTTGGACAGGGGGCGCCTTGAGGCTAATGAAAAACTGTTTTTT.

This chain joins TRBV5-1 and TRBJ1-1; D remains unclear. V was clipped by 4 bases and J by 0 bases, with 7 bases between them. CDR1 and CDR2 (germline): SGHRS, YFSETQ. CDR3 size: 13 residues. CDR3 DNA: TGCGCCAGCAGCATTACAGTGAACACTGAAGCTTTCTTT. Translation gives CASSITVNTEAFF.

This clone was found once. This sequence joins TRBV11-3 and TRBJ1-2, with 11 bases that match TRBD1. The CDR3 spans 15 residues. Germline lookup yields CDR1 SGHNT and CDR2 YENEEA. Losses at the gene ends were 5 bases for V and 5 bases for J; bases not matched to a gene: 7. CDR3 sequence (DNA): TGTGCCAGCAGCCCCTCCGGGACAGGGGGTTATGGCTACACCTTC. Its translation is CASSPSGTGGYGYTF.

The chain has TRBV7-8 and TRBJ2-5, with a tentative D call TRBD1 (6 bases). The CDR3 is 13 residues long. Germline CDR1 SGHVS, CDR2 FQNEAQ. Trimming stripped 4 bases from V and 2 bases from J, with 8 bases between. CDR3: CASSSGQQETQYF. The CDR3 DNA reads as TGTGCCAGCAGCTCTGGACAGCAAGAGACCCAGTACTTC.

CDR3 DNA: TGTGCCAGCAGTTACGGGGAAGGGGGCCTCGGGGGCTACACCTTC. Its protein is CASSYGEGGLGGYTF. This sequence joins TRBV6-2 or TRBV6-3 and TRBJ1-2; TRBD1 matches 7 bases. V was clipped by 2 bases and J by 8 bases; unmatched bases: 11. CDR1 is MNHEY and CDR2 is SVGEGT in the germline V gene. This CDR3 has 15 residues.

The gene calls are TRBV19 and TRBJ2-7, with D unresolved. Per the germline V gene, CDR1 is LNHDA and CDR2 is SQIVND (reference sequence). This CDR3 spans 15 amino acids. V was shortened by 3 bases and J by 2 bases, with 14 bases between the two germline ends. The CDR3 region has the DNA TGTGCCAGTAGTATTGGAGCTCATCCGCCCTACGAGCAGTACTTC. It yields the protein CASSIGAHPPYEQYF.

This sequence joins TRBV4-1 and TRBJ2-5; 8 positions match TRBD2. Germline trimming cut 2 bases from V and 5 bases from J; bases unmatched to any gene: 10. The CDR3 covers 16 residues. Germline V gene sequence: CDR1 MGHRA, CDR2 YSYEKL. CDR3 sequence: CASSQWVLAGRETQYF. As DNA, the CDR3 is TGCGCCAGCAGCCAATGGGTATTAGCGGGGCGGGAGACCCAGTACTTC.

V gene TRBV18 combines with J gene TRBJ2-1, with 9 nucleotides matching TRBD2. Germline V CDR1 and CDR2: KGHSH, LQKENI. Losses at the gene ends were 6 bases for V and 4 bases for J; bases not matched to a gene: 7. The CDR3 contains 15 residues. The CDR3 spells CASSPLAGLYNEQFF. CDR3 coding DNA: TGTGCCAGCTCCCCCCTAGCGGGGTTATACAATGAGCAGTTCTTC.

This chain joins TRBV11-2 and TRBJ2-7; D might be TRBD1 (6 bases). The germline V and J ends were trimmed by 6 bases and 3 bases, with 12 bases remaining between them. The CDR3 length is 13 residues. The germline CDR1 and CDR2 sequences are SGHAT and FQNNGV. The CDR3: CASSLDRFYEQYF. The CDR3 bases are TGTGCCAGCAGTTTGGACAGATTCTACGAGCAGTACTTC.

The CDR3: CASSAGAGGAETQYF. As DNA, the CDR3 is TGTGCCAGTTCCGCCGGGGCAGGGGGCGCGGAGACCCAGTACTTC. The chain combines TRBV28 with TRBJ2-5, with 8 nucleotides matching TRBD1. Unmatched junction bases numbered 14, after V lost 9 bases and J lost 5 bases. Germline-derived CDR1 and CDR2 are MDHEN and SYDVKM. This CDR3 spans 15 amino acids.